This TCR beta chain was captured by sequencing in a study of T cell responses to AZD1222 COVID-19 vaccine. Second-dose intervals near 4 or 12 weeks were combined. Worth noting for this clone: No antigen is known for it.

Notes on the study in general: The study identified only five or six AZD1222 recipients as seropositive at baseline. Clonal diversity may have been underestimated in mostly white British donors. Nearly half of spike-specific TCRs reportedly go after variant regions that carry no mutations.

The V and J ends lost 0 bases and 8 bases respectively, with 16 bases between them. The CDR3 has 16 amino acids. Germline CDR1 is MNHEY and CDR2 is SVGAGI. Measured with immunoSEQ multiplex PCR; TCRdb has only the in-frame clones, and not every one. The table records some 180,000 clones, about 89% of them present only once. The sequenced sample was peripheral blood, obtained 28 days after the second AZD1222 dose. The receptor's source is an adult who received the AZD1222 COVID-19 vaccine. The V and J genes are TRBV6-5 and TRBJ1-4; a possible D gene is TRBD1 (5 bases). CDR3: CASSYSRRTGHEKLFF. DNA for the CDR3: TGTGCCAGCAGTTACTCGAGACGTACAGGCCACGAAAAACTGTTTTTT.